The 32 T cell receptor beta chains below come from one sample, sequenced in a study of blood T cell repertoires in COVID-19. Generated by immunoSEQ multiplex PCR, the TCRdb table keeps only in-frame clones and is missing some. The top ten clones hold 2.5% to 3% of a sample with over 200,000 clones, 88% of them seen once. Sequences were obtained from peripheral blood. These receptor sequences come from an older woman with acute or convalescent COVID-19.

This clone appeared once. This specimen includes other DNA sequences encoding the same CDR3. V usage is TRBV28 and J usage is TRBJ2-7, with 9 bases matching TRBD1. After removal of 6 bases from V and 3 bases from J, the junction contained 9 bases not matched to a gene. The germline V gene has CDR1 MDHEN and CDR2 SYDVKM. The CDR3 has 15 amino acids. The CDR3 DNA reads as TGTGCCAGCAGAAAACAGGGGGCTAGAAGCTACGAGCAGTACTTC. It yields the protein CASRKQGARSYEQYF.

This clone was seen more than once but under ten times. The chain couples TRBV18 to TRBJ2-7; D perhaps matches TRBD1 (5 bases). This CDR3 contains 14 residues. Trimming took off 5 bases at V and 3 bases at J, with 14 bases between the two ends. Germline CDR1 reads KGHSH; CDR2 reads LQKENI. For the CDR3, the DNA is TGTGCCAGCTCATCCGGTTCCCAGGGCTACGAGCAGTACTTC. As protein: CASSSGSQGYEQYF. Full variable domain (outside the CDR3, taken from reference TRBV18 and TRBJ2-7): NAGVMQNPRHLVRRRGQEARLRCSPMKGHSHVYWYRQLPEEGLKFMVYLQKENIIDESGMPKERFSAEFPKEGPSILRIQQVVRGDSAAYFCASSSGSQGYEQYFGPGTRLTVT.

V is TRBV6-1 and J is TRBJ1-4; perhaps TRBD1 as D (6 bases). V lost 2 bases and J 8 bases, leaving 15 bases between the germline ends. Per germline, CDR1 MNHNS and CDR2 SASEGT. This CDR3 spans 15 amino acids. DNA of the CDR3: TGTGCCAGCAGTGAATGGGGGCAGGGCAAAGAAAAACTGTTTTTT. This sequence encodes CASSEWGQGKEKLFF.

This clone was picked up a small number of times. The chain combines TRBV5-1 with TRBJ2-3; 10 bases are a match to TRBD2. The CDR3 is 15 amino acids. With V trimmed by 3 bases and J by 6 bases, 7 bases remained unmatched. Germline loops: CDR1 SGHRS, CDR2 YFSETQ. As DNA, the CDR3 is TGCGCCAGCAGCTCGACCGGGACTAGCGAGGATACGCAGTATTTT. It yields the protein CASSSTGTSEDTQYF.

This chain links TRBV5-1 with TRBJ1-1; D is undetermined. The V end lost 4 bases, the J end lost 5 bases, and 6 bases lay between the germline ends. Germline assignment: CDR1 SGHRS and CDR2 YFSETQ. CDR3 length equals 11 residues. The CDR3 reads CASSAGTEAFF. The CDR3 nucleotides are TGCGCCAGCAGCGCGGGGACTGAAGCTTTCTTT.

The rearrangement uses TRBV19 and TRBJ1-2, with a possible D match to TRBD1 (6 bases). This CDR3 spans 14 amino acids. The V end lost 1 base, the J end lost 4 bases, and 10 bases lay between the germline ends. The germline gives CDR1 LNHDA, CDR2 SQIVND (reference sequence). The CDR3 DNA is TGTGCCAGTAGTATAGGGACAGCTATCTATGGCTACACCTTC. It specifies CASSIGTAIYGYTF.

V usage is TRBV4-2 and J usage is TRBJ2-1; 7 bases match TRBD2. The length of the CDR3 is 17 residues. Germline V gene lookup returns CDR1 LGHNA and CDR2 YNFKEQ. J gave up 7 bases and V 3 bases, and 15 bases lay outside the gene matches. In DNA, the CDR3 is TGTGCCAGCAGCCATTCCCCGGCCAGAGGACTAGAAAATGAGCAGTTCTTC. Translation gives CASSHSPARGLENEQFF.

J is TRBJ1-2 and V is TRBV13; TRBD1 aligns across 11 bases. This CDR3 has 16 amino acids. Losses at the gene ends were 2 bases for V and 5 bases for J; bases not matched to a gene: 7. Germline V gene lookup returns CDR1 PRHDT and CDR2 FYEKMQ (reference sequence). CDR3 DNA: TGTGCCAGCAGCTTAACCGGACAGGGGGCTGGGTATGGCTACACCTTC. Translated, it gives CASSLTGQGAGYGYTF.

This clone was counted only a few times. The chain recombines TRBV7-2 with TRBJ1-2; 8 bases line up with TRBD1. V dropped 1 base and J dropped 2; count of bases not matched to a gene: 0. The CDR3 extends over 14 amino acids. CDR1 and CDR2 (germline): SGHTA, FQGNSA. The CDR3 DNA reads TGTGCCAGCAGCTTAGGGACAGGGAACTATGGCTACACCTTC. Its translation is CASSLGTGNYGYTF. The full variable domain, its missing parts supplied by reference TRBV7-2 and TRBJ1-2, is GAGVSQSPSNKVTEKGKDVELRCDPISGHTALYWYRQSLGQGLEFLIYFQGNSAPDKSGLPSDRFSAERTGGSVSTLTIQRTQQEDSAVYLCASSLGTGNYGYTFGSGTRLTVV.

CDR3 sequence: CATSDLSPGQRQETQYF. CDR3 nucleotides: TGTGCCACCAGTGATTTAAGTCCTGGACAGAGGCAAGAGACCCAGTACTTC. The chain links TRBV24-1 to TRBJ2-5; D possibly corresponds to TRBD1 (6 bases). This CDR3 contains 17 residues. The V gene lost 1 base and the J gene lost 2 bases, with 16 bases spanning the gap. CDR1 and CDR2 from the germline V gene are KGHDR and SFDVKD.

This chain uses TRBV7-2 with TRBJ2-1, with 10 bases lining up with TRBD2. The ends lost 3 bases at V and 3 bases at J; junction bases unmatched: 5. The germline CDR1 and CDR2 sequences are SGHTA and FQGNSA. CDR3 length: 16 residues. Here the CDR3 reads CASSFVRTSGYNEQFF. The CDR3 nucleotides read TGTGCCAGCAGCTTCGTTCGGACTAGCGGCTACAATGAGCAGTTCTTC.

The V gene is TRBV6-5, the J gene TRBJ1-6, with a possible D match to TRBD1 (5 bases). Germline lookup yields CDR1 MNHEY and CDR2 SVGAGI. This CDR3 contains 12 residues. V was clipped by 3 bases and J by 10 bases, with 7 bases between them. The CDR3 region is CASSYRGSPLHF. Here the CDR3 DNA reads TGTGCCAGCAGTTATCGGGGGTCACCCCTCCACTTT.

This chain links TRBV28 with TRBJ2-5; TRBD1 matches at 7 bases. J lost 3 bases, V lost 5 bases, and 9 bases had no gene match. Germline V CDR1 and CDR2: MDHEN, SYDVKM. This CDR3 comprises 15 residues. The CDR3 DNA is TGTGCCAGCAGTCCCCCGCCGGGACAGAAAGAGACCCAGTACTTC. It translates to CASSPPPGQKETQYF.

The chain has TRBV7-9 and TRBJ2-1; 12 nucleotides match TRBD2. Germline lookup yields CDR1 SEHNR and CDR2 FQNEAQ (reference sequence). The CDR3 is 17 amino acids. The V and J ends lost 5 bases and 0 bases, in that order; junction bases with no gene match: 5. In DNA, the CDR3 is TGTGCCAGCAGCCTCGGACTAGCGGGGAGCTCCTACAATGAGCAGTTCTTC. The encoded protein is CASSLGLAGSSYNEQFF.

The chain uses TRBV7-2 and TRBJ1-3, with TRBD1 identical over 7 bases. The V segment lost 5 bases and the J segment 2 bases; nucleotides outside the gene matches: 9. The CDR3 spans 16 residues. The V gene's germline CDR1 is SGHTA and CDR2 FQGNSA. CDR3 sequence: CASSERTGQTGNTIYF. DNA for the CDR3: TGTGCCAGCAGCGAAAGGACAGGTCAGACTGGAAACACCATATATTTT.

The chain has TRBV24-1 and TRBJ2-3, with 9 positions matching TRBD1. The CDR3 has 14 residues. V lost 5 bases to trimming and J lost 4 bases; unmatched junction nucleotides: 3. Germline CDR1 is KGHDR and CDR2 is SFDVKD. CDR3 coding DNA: TGTGCCACCAGTGGGACAGGGGATCCAGATACGCAGTATTTT. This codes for CATSGTGDPDTQYF.

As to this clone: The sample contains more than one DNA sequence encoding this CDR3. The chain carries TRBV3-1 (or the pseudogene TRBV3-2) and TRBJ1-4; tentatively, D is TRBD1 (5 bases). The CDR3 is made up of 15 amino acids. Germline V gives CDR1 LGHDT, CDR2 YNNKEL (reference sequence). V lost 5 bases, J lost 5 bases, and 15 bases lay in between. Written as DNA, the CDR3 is TGTGCCAGCAGCAGAACGGGGGGGTCGAATGAAAAACTGTTTTTT. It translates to CASSRTGGSNEKLFF.

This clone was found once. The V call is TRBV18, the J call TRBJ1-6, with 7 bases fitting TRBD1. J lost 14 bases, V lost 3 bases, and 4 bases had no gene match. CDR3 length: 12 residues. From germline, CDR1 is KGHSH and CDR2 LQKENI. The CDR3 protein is CASSPDRSTLHF. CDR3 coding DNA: TGTGCCAGCTCACCGGACAGGTCGACCCTCCACTTT.

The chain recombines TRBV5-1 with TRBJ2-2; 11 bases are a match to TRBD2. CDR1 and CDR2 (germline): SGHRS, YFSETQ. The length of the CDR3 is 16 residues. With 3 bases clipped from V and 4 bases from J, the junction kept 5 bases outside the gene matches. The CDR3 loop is CASSYLAGGGTGELFF. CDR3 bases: TGCGCCAGCAGCTACCTAGCGGGAGGAGGCACCGGGGAGCTGTTTTTT.

Here the CDR3 reads CASRKGQGGHGYTF. Written as DNA, the CDR3 is TGTGCCAGCAGGAAGGGACAGGGGGGACATGGCTACACCTTC. This chain links TRBV2 with TRBJ1-2; the match to TRBD1 covers 11 bases. J was trimmed by 6 bases and V by 6 bases; bases with no gene match: 6. CDR1 and CDR2 (germline): SNHLY, FYNNEI. This CDR3 contains 14 residues.

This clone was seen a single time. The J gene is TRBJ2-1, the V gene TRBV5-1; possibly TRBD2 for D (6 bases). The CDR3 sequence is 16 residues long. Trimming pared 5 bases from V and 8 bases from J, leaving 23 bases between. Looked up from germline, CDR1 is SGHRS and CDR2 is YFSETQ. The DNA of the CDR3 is TGCGCCAGCAGTAATGGGGGACTGGCTTTTGGGGATGAGCAGTTCTTC. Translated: CASSNGGLAFGDEQFF.

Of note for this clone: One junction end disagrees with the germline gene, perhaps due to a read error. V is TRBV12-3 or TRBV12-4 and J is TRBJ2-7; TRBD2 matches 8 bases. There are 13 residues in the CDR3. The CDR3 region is CASRLAGLGEQYF. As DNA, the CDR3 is TGTGCCAGCAGATTAGCGGGACTCGGCGAGCAGTACTTC.

In DNA, the CDR3 is TGCGCCAGCAGCAGGACAGAAGTAAGCAATCAGCCCCAGCATTTT. Translating gives CASSRTEVSNQPQHF. This rearrangement joins TRBV4-1 to TRBJ1-5; possibly TRBD1 for D (6 bases). V lost 5 bases and J lost 1, with 12 bases in between. From germline, CDR1 is MGHRA and CDR2 YSYEKL. The CDR3 has 15 amino acids.

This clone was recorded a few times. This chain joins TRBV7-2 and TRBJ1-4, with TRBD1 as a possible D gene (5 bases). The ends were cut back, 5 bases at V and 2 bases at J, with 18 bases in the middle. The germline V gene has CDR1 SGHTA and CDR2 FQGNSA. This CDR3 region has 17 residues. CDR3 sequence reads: CASSQVSGVGTNEKLFF. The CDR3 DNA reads TGTGCCAGCAGCCAAGTATCGGGGGTTGGCACTAATGAAAAACTGTTTTTT.

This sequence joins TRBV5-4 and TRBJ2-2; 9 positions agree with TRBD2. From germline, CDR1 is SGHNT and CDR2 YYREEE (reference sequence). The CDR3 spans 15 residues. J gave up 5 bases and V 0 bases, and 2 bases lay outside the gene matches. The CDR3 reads CASSLGLAETGELFF. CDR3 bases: TGTGCCAGCAGCTTGGGACTAGCGGAAACCGGGGAGCTGTTTTTT.

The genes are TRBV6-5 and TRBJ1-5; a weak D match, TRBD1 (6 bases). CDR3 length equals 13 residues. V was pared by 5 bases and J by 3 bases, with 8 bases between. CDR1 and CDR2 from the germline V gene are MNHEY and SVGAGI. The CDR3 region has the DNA TGTGCCAGCAGTCGACAGGACAATCAGCCCCAGCATTTT. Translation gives CASSRQDNQPQHF.

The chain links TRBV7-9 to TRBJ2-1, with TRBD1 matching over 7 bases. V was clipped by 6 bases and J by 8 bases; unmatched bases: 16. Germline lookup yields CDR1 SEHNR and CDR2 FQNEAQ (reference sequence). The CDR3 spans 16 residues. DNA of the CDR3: TGTGCCAGCAGTAGAAGTGGGGCAGGGGGAGCGGATGAGCAGTTCTTC. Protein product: CASSRSGAGGADEQFF.

CDR3 sequence reads: CASSSSRTGDNEQFF. CDR3 coding DNA: TGTGCCAGCAGCTCAAGCCGGACAGGGGACAATGAGCAGTTCTTC. The rearrangement joins TRBV11-3 to TRBJ2-1; TRBD1 agrees at 9 bases. V lost 4 bases to trimming and J lost 5 bases; unmatched junction nucleotides: 6. Germline loops: CDR1 SGHNT, CDR2 YENEEA. The CDR3 spans 15 residues. Filled out from reference TRBV11-3 and TRBJ2-1, the complete variable domain reads EAGVVQSPRYKIIEKKQPVAFWCNPISGHNTLYWYLQNLGQGPELLIRYENEEAVDDSQLPKDRFSAERLKGVDSTLKIQPAELGDSAVYLCASSSSRTGDNEQFFGPGTRLTVL.

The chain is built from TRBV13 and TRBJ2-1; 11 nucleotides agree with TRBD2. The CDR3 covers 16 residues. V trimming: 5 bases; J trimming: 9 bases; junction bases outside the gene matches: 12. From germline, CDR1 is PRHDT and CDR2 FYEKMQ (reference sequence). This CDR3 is CASSVYTSGSIGEQFF. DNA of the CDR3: TGTGCCAGCAGCGTGTATACTAGCGGGAGCATCGGTGAGCAGTTCTTC.

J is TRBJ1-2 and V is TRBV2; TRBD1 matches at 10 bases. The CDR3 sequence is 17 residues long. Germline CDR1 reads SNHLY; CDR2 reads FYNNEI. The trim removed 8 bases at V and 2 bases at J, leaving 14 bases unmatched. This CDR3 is CASYLRDRGLLNYGYTF. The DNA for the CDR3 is TGTGCCAGCTATCTCCGGGACAGGGGTTTGCTGAACTATGGCTACACCTTC.

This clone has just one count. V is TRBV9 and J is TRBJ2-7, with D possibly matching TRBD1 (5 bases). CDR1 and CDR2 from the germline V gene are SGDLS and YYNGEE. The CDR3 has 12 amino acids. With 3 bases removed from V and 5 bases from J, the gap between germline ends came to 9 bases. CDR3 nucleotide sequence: TGTGCCAGCAGCGCCCAGGGAAACGAGCAGTACTTC. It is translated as CASSAQGNEQYF. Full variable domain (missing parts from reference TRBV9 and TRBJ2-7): DSGVTQTPKHLITATGQRVTLRCSPRSGDLSVYWYQQSLDQGLQFLIQYYNGEERAKGNILERFSAQQFPDLHSELNLSSLELGDSALYFCASSAQGNEQYFGPGTRLTVT.

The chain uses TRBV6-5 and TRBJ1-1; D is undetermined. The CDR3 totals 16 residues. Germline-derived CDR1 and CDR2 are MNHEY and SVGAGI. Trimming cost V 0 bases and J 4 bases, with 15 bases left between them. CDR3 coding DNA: TGTGCCAGCAGTTACTCGATGTCCGGTGGAGGCACTGAAGCTTTCTTT. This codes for CASSYSMSGGGTEAFF.